What follows are 11 T cell receptor beta chains derived from one specimen sequenced in a study of CD8 T cells in Susac syndrome. It was with random hexamers that 0.5 to 1 ug RNA was reverse transcribed. MiXCR, applied by TCRdb to the immunoSEQ multiplex PCR reads, yields one record per CDR3 protein. The sample records about 140,000 distinct CDR3 sequences, nearly 95% being singletons. Sequences were obtained from CD8+ T cells from PBMCs. Every receptor here comes from a human donor in good health.

Worth noting for this clonotype: The junction does not match germline at one end; this may be a read error. V and J are TRBV4-3 and TRBJ2-7, with D unclear. Looked up from germline, CDR1 is LGHNA and CDR2 is YSLEER. This CDR3 comprises 13 residues. CDR3 coding DNA: TGTGCCAGCAGCCAAGATCGATCCTACGAGCAGTACTTC. Translated: CASSQDRSYEQYF.

The V gene is TRBV3-1, the J gene TRBJ1-1; D not resolved. This CDR3 region has 13 residues. V shed 7 bases and J shed 5 bases, with 14 bases lying between them. The germline V gene encodes CDR1 LGHDT and CDR2 YNNKEL (reference sequence). The CDR3 region is CASTSPGGTEAFF. CDR3 in DNA: TGTGCCAGCACCTCCCCTGGAGGGACTGAAGCTTTCTTT.

The chain combines TRBV9 with TRBJ2-6; tentatively, D is TRBD2 (5 bases). V lost 0 bases, J lost 7 bases, and 11 bases lay in between. Germline values: CDR1 SGDLS, CDR2 YYNGEE. The CDR3 contains 15 residues. As DNA, the CDR3 is TGTGCCAGCAGCGTAGCTTCCGCGGGTGCCAACGTCCTGACTTTC. Its translation: CASSVASAGANVLTF.

The genes are TRBV29-1 and TRBJ1-2; the D is unclear. This CDR3 contains 17 residues. Trimming removed 0 bases from V and 2 bases from J, with 19 bases in between. Germline CDR1 is SQVTM and CDR2 is ANQGSEA. The CDR3 is CSVEDSDEASPNYGYTF. The CDR3 DNA reads TGCAGCGTTGAAGATAGCGATGAGGCTTCCCCGAACTATGGCTACACCTTC.

This sequence joins TRBV28 and TRBJ1-5, with 8 bases that match TRBD1. Per the germline V gene, CDR1 is MDHEN and CDR2 is SYDVKM. V was clipped by 5 bases and J by 6 bases; unmatched bases: 6. The CDR3 sequence is 14 residues long. CDR3 amino acids: CASSPRGLGQPQHF. CDR3 in DNA: TGTGCCAGCAGTCCCAGGGGGCTGGGTCAGCCCCAGCATTTT.

The V call is TRBV9, the J call TRBJ2-5, with a weak D call TRBD2 (6 bases). Germline assignment: CDR1 SGDLS and CDR2 YYNGEE. This CDR3 spans 12 amino acids. The germline V and J ends were trimmed by 4 bases and 4 bases, with 8 bases remaining between them. The CDR3 region has the DNA TGTGCCAGCAGCACCGGGGGAGAGACCCAGTACTTC. It is translated as CASSTGGETQYF.

The chain uses TRBV4-3 and TRBJ2-1, with 8 bases identical to TRBD2. The V gene end was trimmed by 4 bases and the J gene end by 8 bases; junction bases not matched to a gene: 7. This CDR3 is 14 amino acids long. Germline V lookup: CDR1 LGHNA, CDR2 YSLEER. In DNA, the CDR3 is TGCGCCAGCAGCCCCGGGACTAGGCTCTATGAGCAGTTCTTC. Translating it yields CASSPGTRLYEQFF.

The rearrangement joins TRBV12-3 or TRBV12-4 to TRBJ1-1; D is uncertain. The CDR3 loop spans 12 amino acids. The V gene lost 7 bases and the J gene lost 2 bases, with 8 bases spanning the gap. The CDR3 here is CASTERNTEAFF. DNA for the CDR3: TGTGCCAGCACAGAAAGAAACACTGAAGCTTTCTTT.

This clonotype was seen just once. The chain combines TRBV7-2 with TRBJ1-1; D is undetermined. V lost 3 bases, J lost 6 bases, and 5 bases lay in between. This CDR3 is 11 amino acids long. CDR1 SGHTA and CDR2 FQGNSA come from the germline V gene. CDR3 DNA sequence: TGTGCCAGCAGCTTCTATCCTGAAGCTTTCTTT. It translates to CASSFYPEAFF.

The rearrangement links TRBV5-1 to TRBJ1-1; D is ambiguous. Germline loops: CDR1 SGHRS, CDR2 YFSETQ. This CDR3 contains 15 residues. V lost 0 bases and J 1 base, leaving 10 bases between the germline ends. The CDR3 loop is CASSLAGGENTEAFF. In DNA, the CDR3 is TGCGCCAGCAGCTTGGCCGGTGGAGAGAACACTGAAGCTTTCTTT.

This clonotype was counted a single time. The rearrangement links TRBV29-1 to TRBJ1-2; the match to TRBD1 covers 8 bases. Germline CDR1 and CDR2: SQVTM and ANQGSEA. With V trimmed by 3 bases and J by 8 bases, 8 bases remained unmatched. The CDR3 has 13 residues. Written as DNA, the CDR3 is TGCAGCGTTGATGGCAGGGGGCGAGGAGGCTACACCTTC. Translating it yields CSVDGRGRGGYTF.